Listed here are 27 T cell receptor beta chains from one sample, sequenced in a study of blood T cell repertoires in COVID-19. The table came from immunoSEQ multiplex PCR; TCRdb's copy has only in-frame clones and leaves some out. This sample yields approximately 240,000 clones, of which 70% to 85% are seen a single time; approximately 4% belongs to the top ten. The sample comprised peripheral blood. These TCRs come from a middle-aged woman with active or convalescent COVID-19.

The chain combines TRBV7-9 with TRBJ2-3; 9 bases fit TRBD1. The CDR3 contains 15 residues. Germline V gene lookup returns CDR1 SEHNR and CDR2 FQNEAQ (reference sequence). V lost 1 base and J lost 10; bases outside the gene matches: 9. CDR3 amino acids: CASSLVWTGEFAQYF. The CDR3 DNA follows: TGTGCCAGCAGCTTAGTGTGGACAGGGGAATTCGCGCAGTATTTT.

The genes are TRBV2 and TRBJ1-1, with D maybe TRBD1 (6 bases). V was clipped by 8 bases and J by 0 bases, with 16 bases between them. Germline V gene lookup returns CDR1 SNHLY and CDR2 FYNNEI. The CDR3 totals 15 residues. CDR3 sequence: CASSNYGTLNTEAFF. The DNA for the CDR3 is TGTGCCAGCTCTAATTACGGGACACTGAACACTGAAGCTTTCTTT.

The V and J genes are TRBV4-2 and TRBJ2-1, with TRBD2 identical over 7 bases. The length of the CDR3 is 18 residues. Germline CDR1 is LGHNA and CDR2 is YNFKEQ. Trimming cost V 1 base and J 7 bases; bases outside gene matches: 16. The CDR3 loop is CASSQARWKSGERNEQFF. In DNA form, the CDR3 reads TGTGCCAGCAGCCAAGCCCGATGGAAGAGCGGGGAGCGGAATGAGCAGTTCTTC.

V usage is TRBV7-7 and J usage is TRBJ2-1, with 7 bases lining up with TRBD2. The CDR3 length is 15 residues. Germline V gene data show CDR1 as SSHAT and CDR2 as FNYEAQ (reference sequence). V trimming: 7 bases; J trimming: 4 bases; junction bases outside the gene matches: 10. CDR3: CASNGPGGPYNEQFF. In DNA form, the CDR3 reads TGTGCCAGCAACGGACCGGGGGGTCCGTACAATGAGCAGTTCTTC.

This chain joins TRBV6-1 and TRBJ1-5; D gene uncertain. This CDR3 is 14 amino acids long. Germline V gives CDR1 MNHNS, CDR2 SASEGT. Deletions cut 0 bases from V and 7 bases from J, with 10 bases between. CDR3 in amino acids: CASSEALNSQPQHF. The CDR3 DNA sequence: TGTGCCAGCAGTGAAGCGCTGAACAGCCAGCCCCAGCATTTT.

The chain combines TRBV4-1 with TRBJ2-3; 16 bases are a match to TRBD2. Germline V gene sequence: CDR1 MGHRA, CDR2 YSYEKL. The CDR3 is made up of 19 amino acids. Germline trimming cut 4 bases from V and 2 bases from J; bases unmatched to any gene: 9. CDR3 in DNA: TGCGCCAGCAGCCGCGGGACTAGCGGGGGGGGTGGTACCACAGATACGCAGTATTTT. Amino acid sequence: CASSRGTSGGGGTTDTQYF.

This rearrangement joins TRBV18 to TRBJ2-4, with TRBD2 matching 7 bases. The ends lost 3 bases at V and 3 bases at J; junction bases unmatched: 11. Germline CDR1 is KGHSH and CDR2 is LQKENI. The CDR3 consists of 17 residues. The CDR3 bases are TGTGCCAGCTCACCGGCTTTCACGCTAGCGGTCAAAAACATTCAGTACTTC. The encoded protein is CASSPAFTLAVKNIQYF.

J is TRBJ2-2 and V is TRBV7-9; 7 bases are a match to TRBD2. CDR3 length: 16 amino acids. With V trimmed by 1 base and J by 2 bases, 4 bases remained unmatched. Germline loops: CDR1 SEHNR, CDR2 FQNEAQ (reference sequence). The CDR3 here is CASSLVSGRNTGELFF. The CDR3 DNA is TGTGCCAGCAGCTTAGTTAGCGGGCGAAACACCGGGGAGCTGTTTTTT.

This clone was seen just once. The CDR3 sequence: CASSPPGGGNTIYF. As DNA, the CDR3 is TGTGCCAGCAGCCCCCCGGGAGGCGGAAACACCATATATTTT. The V call is TRBV7-9, the J call TRBJ1-3; no clear D gene. Germline CDR1 is SEHNR and CDR2 is FQNEAQ (reference sequence). V was shortened by 5 bases and J by 4 bases, with 12 bases between the two germline ends. The CDR3 has 14 amino acids.

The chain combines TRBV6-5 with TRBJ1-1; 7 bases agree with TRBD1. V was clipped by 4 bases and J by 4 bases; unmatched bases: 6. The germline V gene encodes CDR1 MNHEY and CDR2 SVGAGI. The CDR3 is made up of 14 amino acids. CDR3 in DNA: TGTGCCAGCAGTTCGGACAGGCTGGTCACTGAAGCTTTCTTT. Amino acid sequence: CASSSDRLVTEAFF.

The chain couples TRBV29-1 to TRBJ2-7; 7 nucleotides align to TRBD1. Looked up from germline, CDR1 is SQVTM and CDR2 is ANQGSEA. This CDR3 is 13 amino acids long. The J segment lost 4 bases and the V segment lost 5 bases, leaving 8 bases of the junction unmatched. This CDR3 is CSVRQGYGYEQYF. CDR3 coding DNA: TGCAGCGTTCGACAGGGATACGGATACGAGCAGTACTTC.

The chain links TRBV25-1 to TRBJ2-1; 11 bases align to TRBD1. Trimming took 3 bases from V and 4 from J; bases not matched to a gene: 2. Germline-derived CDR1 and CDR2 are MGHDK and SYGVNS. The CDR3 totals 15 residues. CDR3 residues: CASSEGQGGYNEQFF. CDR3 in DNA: TGTGCCAGCAGTGAGGGACAGGGGGGGTACAATGAGCAGTTCTTC.

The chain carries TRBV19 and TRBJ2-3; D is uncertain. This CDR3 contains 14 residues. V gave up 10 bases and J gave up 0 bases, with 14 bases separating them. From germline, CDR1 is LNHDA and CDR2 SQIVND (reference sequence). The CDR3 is CATKAVPSTDTQYF. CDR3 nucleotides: TGTGCCACAAAAGCCGTCCCTAGCACAGATACGCAGTATTTT.

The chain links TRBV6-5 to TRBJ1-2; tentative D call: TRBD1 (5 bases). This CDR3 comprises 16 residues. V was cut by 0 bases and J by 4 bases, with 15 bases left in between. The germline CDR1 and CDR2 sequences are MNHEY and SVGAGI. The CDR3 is CASSYSIDSRTYGYTF. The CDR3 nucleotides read TGTGCCAGCAGTTACTCGATCGACAGTCGTACCTATGGCTACACCTTC.

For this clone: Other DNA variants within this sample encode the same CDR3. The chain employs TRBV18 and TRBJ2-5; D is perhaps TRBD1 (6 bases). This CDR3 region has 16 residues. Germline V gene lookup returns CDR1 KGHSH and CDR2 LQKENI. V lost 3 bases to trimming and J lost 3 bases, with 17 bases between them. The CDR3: CASSPPPGRGKETQYF. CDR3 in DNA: TGTGCCAGCTCACCCCCTCCGGGCAGGGGCAAAGAGACCCAGTACTTC.

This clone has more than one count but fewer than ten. This CDR3 reads CASSRDRGNEQYF. The CDR3 DNA sequence: TGTGCCAGTAGCCGGGACAGGGGTAACGAGCAGTACTTC. The chain couples TRBV19 to TRBJ2-7; 10 nucleotides align to TRBD1. The CDR3 sequence is 13 residues long. From germline, CDR1 is LNHDA and CDR2 SQIVND (reference sequence). The V segment lost 6 bases and the J segment 5 bases; nucleotides outside the gene matches: 4.

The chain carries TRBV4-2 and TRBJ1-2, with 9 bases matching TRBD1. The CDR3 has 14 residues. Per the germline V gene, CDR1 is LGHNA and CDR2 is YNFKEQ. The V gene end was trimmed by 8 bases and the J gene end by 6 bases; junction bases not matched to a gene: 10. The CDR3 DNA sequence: TGTGCCAGCGGAAGGGTATGGGACAGGGATGGCTACACCTTC. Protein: CASGRVWDRDGYTF.

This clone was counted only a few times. CDR3 sequence reads: CASSVATQARGSEKLFF. The CDR3 DNA reads as TGTGCCAGCAGCGTAGCTACACAAGCTCGGGGGTCTGAAAAACTGTTTTTT. The chain has TRBV9 and TRBJ1-4; a weak D match, TRBD1 (5 bases). CDR3 size: 17 residues. The germline V and J ends were trimmed by 0 bases and 7 bases, with 19 bases remaining between them. In germline, CDR1 is SGDLS, CDR2 YYNGEE.

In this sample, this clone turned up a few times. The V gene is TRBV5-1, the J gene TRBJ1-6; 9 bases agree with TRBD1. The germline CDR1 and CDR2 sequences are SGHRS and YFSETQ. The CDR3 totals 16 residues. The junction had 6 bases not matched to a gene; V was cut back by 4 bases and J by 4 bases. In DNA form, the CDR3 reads TGCGCCAGCAGCGAAGACAGGGGGACGTATAATTCACCCCTCCACTTT. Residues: CASSEDRGTYNSPLHF.

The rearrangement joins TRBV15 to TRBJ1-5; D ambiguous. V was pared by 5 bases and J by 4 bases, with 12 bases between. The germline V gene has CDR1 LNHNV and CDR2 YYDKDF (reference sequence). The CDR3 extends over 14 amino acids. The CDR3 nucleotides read TGTGCCACCAGCCCGGAGAGCCCAAATCAGCCCCAGCATTTT. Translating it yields CATSPESPNQPQHF. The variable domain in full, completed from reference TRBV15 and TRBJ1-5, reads DAMVIQNPRYQVTQFGKPVTLSCSQTLNHNVMYWYQQKSSQAPKLLFHYYDKDFNNEADTPDNFQSRRPNTSFCFLDIRSPGLGDTAMYLCATSPESPNQPQHFGDGTRLSIL.

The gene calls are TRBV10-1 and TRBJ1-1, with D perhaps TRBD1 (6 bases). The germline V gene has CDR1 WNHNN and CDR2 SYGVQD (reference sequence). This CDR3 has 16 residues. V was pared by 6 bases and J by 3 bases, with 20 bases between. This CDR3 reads CASRTPRDKGHTEAFF. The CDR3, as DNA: TGCGCCAGCAGGACCCCTCGGGACAAGGGACACACTGAAGCTTTCTTT.

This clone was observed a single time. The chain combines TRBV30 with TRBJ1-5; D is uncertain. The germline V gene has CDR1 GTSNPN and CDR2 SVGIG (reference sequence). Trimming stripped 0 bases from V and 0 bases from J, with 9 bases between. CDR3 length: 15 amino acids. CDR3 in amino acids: CAWSVSSVSNQPQHF. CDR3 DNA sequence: TGTGCCTGGAGTGTCAGTTCAGTTAGCAATCAGCCCCAGCATTTT. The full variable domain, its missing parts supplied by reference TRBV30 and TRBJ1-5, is SQTIHQWPATLVQPVGSPLSLECTVEGTSNPNLYWYRQAAGRGLQLLFYSVGIGQISSEVPQNLSASRPQDRQFILSSKKLLLSDSGFYLCAWSVSSVSNQPQHFGDGTRLSIL.

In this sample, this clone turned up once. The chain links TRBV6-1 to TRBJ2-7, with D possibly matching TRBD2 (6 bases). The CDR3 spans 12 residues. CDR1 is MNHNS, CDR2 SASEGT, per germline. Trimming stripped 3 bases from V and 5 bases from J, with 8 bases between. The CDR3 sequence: CASSDRRDEQYV. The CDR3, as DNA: TGTGCCAGCAGTGATAGGAGGGACGAGCAGTACGTC.

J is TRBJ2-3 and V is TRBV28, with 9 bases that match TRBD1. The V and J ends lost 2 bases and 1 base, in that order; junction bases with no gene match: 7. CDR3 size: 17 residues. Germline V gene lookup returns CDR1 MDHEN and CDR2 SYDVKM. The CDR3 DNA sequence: TGTGCCAGCAGTTTAAGGTTTTGGGACAGGGGCACAGATACGCAGTATTTT. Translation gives CASSLRFWDRGTDTQYF.

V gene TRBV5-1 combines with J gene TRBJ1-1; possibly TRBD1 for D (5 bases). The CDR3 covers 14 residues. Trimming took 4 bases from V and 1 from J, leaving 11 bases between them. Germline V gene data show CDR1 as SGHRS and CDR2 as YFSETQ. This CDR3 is CASSPMGQNTEAFF. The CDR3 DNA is TGCGCCAGCAGCCCCATGGGGCAGAACACTGAAGCTTTCTTT.

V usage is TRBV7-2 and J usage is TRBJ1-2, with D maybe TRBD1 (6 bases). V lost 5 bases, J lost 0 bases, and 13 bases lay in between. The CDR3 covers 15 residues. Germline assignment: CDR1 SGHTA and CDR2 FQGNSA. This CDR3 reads CASSHLDRPNYGYTF. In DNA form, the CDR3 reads TGTGCCAGCAGCCATCTGGACAGACCTAACTATGGCTACACCTTC. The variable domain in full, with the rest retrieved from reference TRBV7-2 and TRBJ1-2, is GAGVSQSPSNKVTEKGKDVELRCDPISGHTALYWYRQSLGQGLEFLIYFQGNSAPDKSGLPSDRFSAERTGGSVSTLTIQRTQQEDSAVYLCASSHLDRPNYGYTFGSGTRLTVV.

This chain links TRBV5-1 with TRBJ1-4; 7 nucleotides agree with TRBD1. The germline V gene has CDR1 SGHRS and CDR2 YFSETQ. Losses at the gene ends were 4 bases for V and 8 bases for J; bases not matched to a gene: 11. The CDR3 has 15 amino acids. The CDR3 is CASSEPGEGGEKLFF. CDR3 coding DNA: TGCGCCAGCAGCGAACCAGGGGAAGGGGGCGAAAAACTGTTTTTT. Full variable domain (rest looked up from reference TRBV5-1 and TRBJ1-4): KAGVTQTPRYLIKTRGQQVTLSCSPISGHRSVSWYQQTPGQGLQFLFEYFSETQRNKGNFPGRFSGRQFSNSRSEMNVSTLELGDSALYLCASSEPGEGGEKLFFGSGTQLSVL.